These T cell receptor beta chains were read from a single sample in a study of cytotoxic CD8 clonotypes in ibrutinib-treated CLL. Profiled with immunoSEQ multiplex PCR; TCRdb holds only in-frame clones, not every one. Of hundreds of thousands of clones detected, roughly two thirds appear once; the ten largest clones hold under 8%. Sequences were derived from PBMCs, sampled after 36 months of ibrutinib treatment. The receptors shown here come from a human donor with chronic lymphocytic leukemia. Both conserved end residues are part of each CDR3. D genes are given only for firm matches. Not every row has a clone size; where given, it reads once, few, many or a size class.

TRBD1,TRBJ1-2,TRBV10-2,NA,CASSESRTGELGYGYTF,TGCGCCAGCAGTGAGTCGAGGACAGGGGAGTTGGGCTATGGCTACACCTTC
TRBD2,TRBJ2-1,TRBV10-2,NA,CASSSSGLAGNEQFF,TGCGCCAGCAGTTCTTCCGGACTAGCGGGCAATGAGCAGTTCTTC
NA,TRBJ2-5,TRBV7-9,NA,CASTRLGPWTQYF,TGTGCCAGCACCCGACTAGGACCTTGGACCCAGTACTTC
TRBD2,TRBJ2-2,TRBV2,few,CASTGTRWTGELFF,TGTGCCAGTACCGGGACTAGGTGGACCGGGGAGCTGTTTTTT
NA,TRBJ2-1,TRBV10-1,few,CASSESAYNEQFF,TGCGCCAGCAGTGAGTCAGCCTACAATGAGCAGTTCTTC
TRBD1,TRBJ1-5,TRBV9,NA,CASSPTGALNQPQHF,TGTGCCAGCAGCCCGACAGGGGCACTTAATCAGCCCCAGCATTTT
NA,TRBJ1-2,TRBV11-2,NA,CASRQTPGVGYTF,TGTGCCAGCAGGCAGACCCCTGGGGTTGGCTACACCTTC
TRBD1,TRBJ1-6,TRBV15,NA,CATSRDSQGTGGRTPLHF,TGTGCCACCAGCAGAGATAGCCAGGGGACAGGGGGCAGGACACCCCTCCACTTT
NA,TRBJ1-2,TRBV7-9,NA,CASSLGQGGPHYGYTF,TGTGCCAGCAGCCTCGGGCAGGGAGGTCCTCACTATGGCTACACCTTC
TRBD1,TRBJ2-2,TRBV27,NA,CASSSPAGGNGELFF,TGTGCCAGCAGTTCACCCGCAGGGGGAAACGGGGAGCTGTTTTTT